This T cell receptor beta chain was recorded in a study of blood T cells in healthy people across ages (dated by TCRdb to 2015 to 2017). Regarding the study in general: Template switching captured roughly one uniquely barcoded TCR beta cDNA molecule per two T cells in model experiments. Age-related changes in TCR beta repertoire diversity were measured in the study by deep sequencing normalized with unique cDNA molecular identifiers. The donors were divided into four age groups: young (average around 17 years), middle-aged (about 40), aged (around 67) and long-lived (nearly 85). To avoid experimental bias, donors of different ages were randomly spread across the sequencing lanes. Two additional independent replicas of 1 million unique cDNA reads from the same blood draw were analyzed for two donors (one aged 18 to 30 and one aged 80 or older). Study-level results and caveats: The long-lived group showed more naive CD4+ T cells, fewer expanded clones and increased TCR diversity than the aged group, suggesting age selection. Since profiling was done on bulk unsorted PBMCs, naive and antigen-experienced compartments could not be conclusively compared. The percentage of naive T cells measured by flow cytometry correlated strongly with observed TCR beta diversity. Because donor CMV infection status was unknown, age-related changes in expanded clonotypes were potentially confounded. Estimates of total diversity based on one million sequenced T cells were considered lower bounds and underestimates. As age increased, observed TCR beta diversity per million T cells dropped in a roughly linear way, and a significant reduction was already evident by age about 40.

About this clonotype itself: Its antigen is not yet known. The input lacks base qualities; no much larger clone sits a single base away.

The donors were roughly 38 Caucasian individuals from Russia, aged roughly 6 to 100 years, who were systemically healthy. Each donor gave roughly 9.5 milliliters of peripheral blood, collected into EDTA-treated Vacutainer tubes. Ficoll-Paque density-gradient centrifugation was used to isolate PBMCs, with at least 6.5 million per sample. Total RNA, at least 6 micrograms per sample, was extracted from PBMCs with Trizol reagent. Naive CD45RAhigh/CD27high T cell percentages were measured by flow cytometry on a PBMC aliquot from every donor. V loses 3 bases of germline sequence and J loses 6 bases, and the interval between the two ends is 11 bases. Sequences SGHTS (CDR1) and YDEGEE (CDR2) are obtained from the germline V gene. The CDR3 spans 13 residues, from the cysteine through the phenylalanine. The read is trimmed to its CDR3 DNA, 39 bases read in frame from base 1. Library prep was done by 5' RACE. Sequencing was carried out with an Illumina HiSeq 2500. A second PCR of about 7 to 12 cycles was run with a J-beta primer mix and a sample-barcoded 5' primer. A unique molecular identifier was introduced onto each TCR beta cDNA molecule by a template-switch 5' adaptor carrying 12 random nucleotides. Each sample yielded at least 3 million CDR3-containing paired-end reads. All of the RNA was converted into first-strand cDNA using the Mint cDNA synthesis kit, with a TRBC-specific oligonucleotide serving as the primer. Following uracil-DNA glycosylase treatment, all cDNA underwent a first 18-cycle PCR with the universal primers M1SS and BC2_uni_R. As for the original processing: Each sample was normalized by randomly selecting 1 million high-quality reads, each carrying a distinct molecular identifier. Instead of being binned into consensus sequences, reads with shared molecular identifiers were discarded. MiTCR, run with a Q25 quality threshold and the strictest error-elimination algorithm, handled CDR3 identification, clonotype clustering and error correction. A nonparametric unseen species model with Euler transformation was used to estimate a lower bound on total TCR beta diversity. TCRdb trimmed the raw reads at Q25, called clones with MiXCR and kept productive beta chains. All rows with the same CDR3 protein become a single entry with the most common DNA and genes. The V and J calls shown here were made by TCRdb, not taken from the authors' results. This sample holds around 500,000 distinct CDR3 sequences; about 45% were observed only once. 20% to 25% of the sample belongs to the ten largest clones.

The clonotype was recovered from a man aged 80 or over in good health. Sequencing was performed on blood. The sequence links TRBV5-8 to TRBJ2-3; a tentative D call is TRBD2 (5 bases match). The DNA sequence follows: TGTGCCAGCAGCTGGCGCCGAGGGGATACGCAGTATTTT. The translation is CASSWRRGDTQYF.